The clone carrying this TCR beta chain was observed many times. This sample is part of a study of identical twins. TCRdb ran MiXCR on the 5' RACE reads and lists one entry per CDR3 protein. In the table there are 100,000 to 110,000 distinct CDR3 sequences, less than 6.5% of which are singletons. Germline V lookup: CDR1 LNHDA, CDR2 SQIVND (reference sequence). V lost 1 base, J lost 0 bases, and 13 bases lay in between. The length of the CDR3 is 17 residues. This rearrangement joins TRBV19 to TRBJ2-4; the D is unclear. What was sequenced was memory T cells sorted from blood. This TCR was sampled from a woman between 45 and 65 years old in good health. Written as DNA, the CDR3 is TGTGCCAGTAGTATAGCTAGGACGGACCTAGCCAAAAACATTCAGTACTTC. This codes for CASSIARTDLAKNIQYF.